What follows are 32 T cell receptor beta chains derived from one specimen sequenced in a study of cytomegalovirus exposure and HLA in healthy donors. Data came from immunoSEQ multiplex PCR; TCRdb stores just in-frame clones and leaves some out. The sample consists of 110,000 to 150,000 clones, around 90% of them appearing once. Sequencing was carried out using PBMCs. Receptors originate from a woman in her twenties or thirties in good health and CMV-seropositive.

The rearrangement joins TRBV28 to TRBJ2-7, with 12 bases lining up with TRBD1. V was pared by 6 bases and J by 1 base, with 13 bases of the junction left unmatched. CDR1 is MDHEN and CDR2 is SYDVKM in the germline V gene. The CDR3 covers 18 residues. The CDR3 region has the DNA TGTGCCAGCAGCCTCCGCGGGACAGGGGGCGCTAGGTCCTACGAGCAGTACTTC. It translates to CASSLRGTGGARSYEQYF.

The genes are TRBV6-5 and TRBJ1-5, with a possible D match to TRBD1 (6 bases). The germline V and J ends were trimmed by 0 bases and 5 bases, with 11 bases remaining between them. Germline V gene lookup returns CDR1 MNHEY and CDR2 SVGAGI. The CDR3 covers 15 residues. For the CDR3, the DNA is TGTGCCAGCAGTTACTCGGACAGATCGGATCAGCCCCAGCATTTT. This translates into CASSYSDRSDQPQHF.

V gene TRBV11-1 combines with J gene TRBJ1-1; D is possibly TRBD1 (5 bases). CDR3 length: 15 amino acids. CDR1 is SGHAT, CDR2 FQDESV, per germline (reference sequence). Between the trimmed V and J ends, which lost 5 bases and 3 bases, there was a span of 16 bases. CDR3 residues: CASSLPAGRDTEAFF. The CDR3 nucleotides read TGTGCCAGCAGCCTACCGGCAGGGAGGGACACTGAAGCTTTCTTT.

The chain recombines TRBV6-5 with TRBJ2-7, with D tentatively TRBD1 (6 bases). Trimming pared 6 bases from V and 7 bases from J, leaving 22 bases between. CDR3 length: 15 residues. Germline assignment: CDR1 MNHEY and CDR2 SVGAGI. CDR3 nucleotide sequence: TGTGCCAGCAGCCGAGGACAGATAGTATCGAAGGAGCAGTACTTC. Protein product: CASSRGQIVSKEQYF.

The chain joins TRBV28 to TRBJ1-5; a possible D gene is TRBD1 (6 bases). This CDR3 contains 19 residues. V shed 2 bases and J shed 0 bases, with 20 bases lying between them. Germline values: CDR1 MDHEN, CDR2 SYDVKM. The CDR3 here is CASSLVEKGGIYSNQPQHF. The CDR3 DNA reads TGTGCCAGCAGTTTAGTAGAGAAAGGGGGTATATATAGCAATCAGCCCCAGCATTTT.

This chain uses TRBV7-6 with TRBJ2-1; 7 nucleotides align to TRBD1. This CDR3 comprises 14 residues. The V gene end was trimmed by 10 bases and the J gene end by 5 bases; junction bases not matched to a gene: 11. CDR1 and CDR2 (germline): SGHVS, FNYEAQ. The CDR3 DNA follows: TGTGCCACCGGGAAGGGGGCCAGCAACAATGAGCAGTTCTTC. Translating it yields CATGKGASNNEQFF.

The J gene is TRBJ1-1, the V gene TRBV6-1; 7 bases match TRBD1. Germline V gene lookup returns CDR1 MNHNS and CDR2 SASEGT. Losses at the gene ends were 1 base for V and 1 base for J; bases not matched to a gene: 0. The CDR3 runs to 14 residues. For the CDR3, the DNA is TGTGCCAGCAGTGAAGGGACAGGGAACACTGAAGCTTTCTTT. This translates into CASSEGTGNTEAFF.

The V and J genes are TRBV7-6 and TRBJ2-1; TRBD2 agrees at 12 bases. Germline V gives CDR1 SGHVS, CDR2 FNYEAQ. CDR3 length: 15 amino acids. V lost 5 bases and J lost 9; bases outside the gene matches: 8. The CDR3 region is CASSPTSGGRGEQFF. The CDR3, as DNA: TGTGCCAGCAGCCCGACTAGCGGGGGCCGCGGTGAGCAGTTCTTC. Using reference TRBV7-6 and TRBJ2-1 for the parts outside the CDR3, the full variable domain is GAGVSQSPRYKVTKRGQDVALRCDPISGHVSLYWYRQALGQGPEFLTYFNYEAQQDKSGLPNDRFSAERPEGSISTLTIQRTEQRDSAMYRCASSPTSGGRGEQFFGPGTRLTVL.

Only one count was recorded for this clone. The chain is built from TRBV5-1 and TRBJ1-5; 7 nucleotides line up with TRBD1. V was clipped by 4 bases and J by 6 bases; unmatched bases: 4. The CDR3 is 13 amino acids. Germline CDR1 SGHRS, CDR2 YFSETQ. CDR3 bases: TGCGCCAGCAGCCAGACAGGGAGTCAGCCCCAGCATTTT. This codes for CASSQTGSQPQHF.

The chain has TRBV4-1 and TRBJ1-5; D is unclear. The CDR3 loop spans 13 amino acids. V shed 2 bases and J shed 5 bases, with 7 bases lying between them. CDR1 is MGHRA, CDR2 YSYEKL, per germline. The CDR3 sequence is CASSQPGDQPQHF. CDR3 coding DNA: TGCGCCAGCAGCCAACCGGGAGATCAGCCCCAGCATTTT.

V and J are TRBV15 and TRBJ1-5, with TRBD1 matching over 11 bases. With V trimmed by 8 bases and J by 7 bases, 10 bases remained unmatched. From germline, CDR1 is LNHNV and CDR2 YYDKDF (reference sequence). CDR3 length: 15 amino acids. Written as DNA, the CDR3 is TGTGCCACCGAGGGGGGCGGGACAGGGGGACAGCCCCAGCATTTT. The encoded protein is CATEGGGTGGQPQHF.

The genes are TRBV2 and TRBJ2-7; 10 bases align to TRBD2. The J segment lost 10 bases and the V segment lost 1 base, leaving 7 bases of the junction unmatched. The CDR3 spans 14 residues. Per germline, CDR1 SNHLY and CDR2 FYNNEI. CDR3 sequence: CASSEVRPSGGQYF. DNA for the CDR3: TGTGCCAGCAGTGAAGTTCGTCCTAGCGGGGGACAGTACTTC.

This chain uses TRBV2 with TRBJ2-4, with 10 bases aligning to TRBD2. Unmatched junction bases numbered 4, after V lost 5 bases and J lost 3 bases. CDR1 and CDR2 from the germline V gene are SNHLY and FYNNEI. The CDR3 runs 15 residues. The CDR3 DNA is TGTGCCAGCAGTCTAGCGGGAGAGGTCAAAAACATTCAGTACTTC. Translation gives CASSLAGEVKNIQYF.

The rearrangement links TRBV2 to TRBJ2-2, with 9 nucleotides matching TRBD2. This CDR3 is 15 amino acids long. The V and J ends lost 7 bases and 4 bases, in that order; junction bases with no gene match: 7. Germline values: CDR1 SNHLY, CDR2 FYNNEI. The CDR3 here is CASTLAGVLTGELFF. Written as DNA, the CDR3 is TGTGCCAGCACCTTAGCGGGAGTCCTCACCGGGGAGCTGTTTTTT.

J is TRBJ1-2 and V is TRBV28; possible D gene TRBD1, 6 bases. This CDR3 contains 15 residues. Trimming shortened V by 5 bases and J by 4 bases, and 17 bases separated the two germline ends. Germline lookup yields CDR1 MDHEN and CDR2 SYDVKM. The CDR3 coding sequence is TGTGCCAGCAGTCCATTCAGGGGCCGGGGCTATGGCTACACCTTC. It yields the protein CASSPFRGRGYGYTF.

The chain uses TRBV4-1 and TRBJ2-5; perhaps TRBD1 as D (5 bases). CDR1 MGHRA and CDR2 YSYEKL come from the germline V gene. This CDR3 region has 13 residues. Trimming pared 0 bases from V and 5 bases from J, leaving 7 bases between. CDR3 region: CASSQDRVETQYF. The CDR3 nucleotides are TGCGCCAGCAGCCAAGACAGGGTCGAGACCCAGTACTTC.

In DNA form, the CDR3 reads TGCGCCAGCAGCCAAGATTATTGGAGTAAAGCAGATCAGCCCCAGCATTTT. This translates into CASSQDYWSKADQPQHF. This sequence joins TRBV4-1 and TRBJ1-5; D is ambiguous. The CDR3 extends over 17 amino acids. V lost 0 bases to trimming and J lost 5 bases, with 17 bases between them. Germline-derived CDR1 and CDR2 are MGHRA and YSYEKL.

This chain uses TRBV14 with TRBJ2-7; tentative D call: TRBD1 (5 bases). Trimming took off 3 bases at V and 7 bases at J, with 16 bases between the two ends. The CDR3 extends over 14 amino acids. Per the germline V gene, CDR1 is SGHDN and CDR2 is FVKESK. CDR3 coding DNA: TGTGCCAGCAGCCAGACCCCCAGGGCTACAGAGCAGTACTTC. Translated, it gives CASSQTPRATEQYF.

The chain is built from TRBV15 and TRBJ2-1; 7 bases are a match to TRBD2. CDR3 length: 16 amino acids. Germline CDR1 is LNHNV and CDR2 is YYDKDF (reference sequence). V lost 0 bases, J lost 3 bases, and 5 bases stayed unmatched. CDR3 in amino acids: CATSRDRIAGYNEQFF. The CDR3 DNA reads TGTGCCACCAGCAGAGATCGGATAGCGGGCTACAATGAGCAGTTCTTC.

CDR3 nucleotides: TGTGCCAGCAGCTTCCAACAGGGGTGGCAAGAGACCCAGTACTTC. Protein sequence: CASSFQQGWQETQYF. This chain joins TRBV28 and TRBJ2-5, with 7 positions matching TRBD1. CDR3 length: 15 amino acids. V shed 6 bases and J 2 bases; nucleotides not matched to a gene: 9. Germline values: CDR1 MDHEN, CDR2 SYDVKM.

This chain connects TRBV28 to TRBJ2-7, with 9 bases matching TRBD1. This CDR3 region has 16 residues. V shed 5 bases, J shed 6 bases, and the junction held 14 bases outside the gene matches. Germline-derived CDR1 and CDR2 are MDHEN and SYDVKM. The CDR3 protein is CASSPRDGTGTREQYF. The CDR3 DNA reads TGTGCCAGCAGTCCGAGGGATGGGACAGGGACCCGCGAGCAGTACTTC.

This clone was counted a few times. The chain links TRBV7-8 to TRBJ2-7; tentatively, D is TRBD2 (5 bases). Trimming left V 1 base short and J 5 bases short, with 9 bases between. The CDR3 covers 13 residues. CDR1 and CDR2 (germline): SGHVS, FQNEAQ. CDR3 in amino acids: CASSLDRGNEQYF. The CDR3 DNA follows: TGTGCCAGCAGCTTAGATCGGGGAAACGAGCAGTACTTC.

CDR3 bases: TGCGCCAGCAGTGAGGCAGGGACTAGCGGGGGAGAATTCTTC. It encodes CASSEAGTSGGEFF. V and J are TRBV10-1 and TRBJ2-1; 14 bases are a match to TRBD2. Germline CDR1 reads WNHNN; CDR2 reads SYGVQD (reference sequence). There are 14 residues in the CDR3. The trim removed 2 bases at V and 16 bases at J, leaving 7 bases unmatched.

The chain has TRBV6-5 and TRBJ2-7; 10 nucleotides line up with TRBD2. Germline CDR1 is MNHEY and CDR2 is SVGAGI. This CDR3 spans 15 amino acids. The J segment lost 0 bases and the V segment lost 6 bases, leaving 5 bases of the junction unmatched. Here the CDR3 reads CASSPPSGGSYEQYF. Written as DNA, the CDR3 is TGTGCCAGCAGCCCCCCTAGCGGGGGCTCCTACGAGCAGTACTTC.

The genes are TRBV7-9 and TRBJ2-1; TRBD2 matches at 11 bases. The V segment lost 7 bases and the J segment 6 bases; nucleotides outside the gene matches: 5. This CDR3 region has 14 residues. Germline lookup yields CDR1 SEHNR and CDR2 FQNEAQ (reference sequence). This CDR3 reads CASNLGLAANEQFF. The DNA for the CDR3 is TGTGCCAGCAACCTGGGACTAGCGGCCAATGAGCAGTTCTTC. The variable domain in full, completed from reference TRBV7-9 and TRBJ2-1, reads DTGVSQNPRHKITKRGQNVTFRCDPISEHNRLYWYRQTLGQGPEFLTYFQNEAQLEKSRLLSDRFSAERPKGSFSTLEIQRTEQGDSAMYLCASNLGLAANEQFFGPGTRLTVL.

This sequence joins TRBV6-1 and TRBJ2-7, with D unresolved. The CDR3 runs to 11 residues. The V gene's germline CDR1 is MNHNS and CDR2 SASEGT. Trimming removed 0 bases at V and 9 bases at J, with 6 bases between. In DNA, the CDR3 is TGTGCCAGCAGTGAAGCAAAGCGGCAGTACTTC. Translation gives CASSEAKRQYF.

This rearrangement joins TRBV5-5 to TRBJ2-7; D is ambiguous. Per germline, CDR1 SGHKS and CDR2 YYEKEE (reference sequence). This CDR3 contains 15 residues. The ends were cut back, 6 bases at V and 5 bases at J, with 21 bases in the middle. In DNA form, the CDR3 reads TGTGCCAGCAATGCAGACACCTGGGCAGTTAACGAGCAGTACTTC. Translated: CASNADTWAVNEQYF.

The genes are TRBV28 and TRBJ1-2; D gene ambiguous. The V gene's germline CDR1 is MDHEN and CDR2 SYDVKM. This CDR3 spans 14 amino acids. V lost 2 bases to trimming and J lost 2 bases, with 9 bases between them. CDR3 sequence reads: CASSLVAGNYGYTF. CDR3 sequence (DNA): TGTGCCAGCAGTTTAGTCGCGGGAAACTATGGCTACACCTTC.

This clone was seen just once. As DNA, the CDR3 is TGTGCCAGCAGCGTAGCTGGTAGCGGGAGAGTCAACGAGCAGTACTTC. It yields the protein CASSVAGSGRVNEQYF. This chain uses TRBV9 with TRBJ2-7; 9 nucleotides align to TRBD2. This CDR3 comprises 16 residues. Per the germline V gene, CDR1 is SGDLS and CDR2 is YYNGEE. V shed 0 bases and J 5 bases; nucleotides not matched to a gene: 9.

CDR3 region: CASSQGPSVETQYF. CDR3 bases: TGTGCCAGCAGCCAAGGCCCGTCGGTTGAGACCCAGTACTTC. The chain links TRBV4-2 to TRBJ2-5; D unclear. Germline-derived CDR1 and CDR2 are LGHNA and YNFKEQ. This CDR3 is built from 14 residues. Trimming took off 1 base at V and 5 bases at J, with 11 bases between the two ends.

The V and J genes are TRBV9 and TRBJ2-2; a weak D match, TRBD2 (5 bases). Per the germline V gene, CDR1 is SGDLS and CDR2 is YYNGEE. V lost 3 bases and J lost 4, with 13 bases in between. This CDR3 has 15 residues. DNA of the CDR3: TGTGCCAGCAGCGCCCCAATTGGGAGCACCGGGGAGCTGTTTTTT. It is translated as CASSAPIGSTGELFF.

This CDR3 is CASSLGAGFEQYF. Written as DNA, the CDR3 is TGTGCCAGCAGTTTAGGGGCAGGGTTCGAGCAGTACTTC. V gene TRBV27 combines with J gene TRBJ2-7; D may be TRBD1 (5 bases). Per germline, CDR1 MNHEY and CDR2 SMNVEV (reference sequence). Trimming removed 2 bases from V and 6 bases from J, with 11 bases in between. The length of the CDR3 is 13 residues.